A selection of T cell receptor beta chains follows, all from one sample in a study of blood T cell repertoires in COVID-19. TCRdb's copy holds only in-frame clones and misses some; the assay was immunoSEQ multiplex PCR. The sample holds several thousand clones, 86% seen once. Sequenced: peripheral blood. These receptors came from a human donor with active COVID-19. The donor label of this sample is uncertain. Both conserved end residues are part of each CDR3. Clone size, where shown, is once, few, many, or a class for clones that have expanded.

size,V,J,CDR3
NA,TRBV4-2,TRBJ1-2,CASSQDEGGQSYGYTF
NA,TRBV7-6,TRBJ2-7,CASSLEIANSYEQYF
NA,TRBV18,TRBJ2-1,CASSPPETLVYNEQFF
few,TRBV6-5,TRBJ1-1,CASSYRQGTEAFF
once,TRBV5-6,TRBJ1-1,CASSPDSNTEAFF
NA,TRBV6-5,TRBJ1-1,CASRKGVGTEAFF
NA,TRBV10-3,TRBJ1-4,CAISVDSPSKLFF
NA,TRBV9,TRBJ2-2,CASSPGYTGELFF
NA,TRBV18,TRBJ1-6,CASSPARGGGSNSPLHF
NA,TRBV5-6,TRBJ1-1,CASSLTAAEAFF
NA,TRBV6-5,TRBJ2-7,CASSYSDRGMYEQYF
NA,TRBV7-9,TRBJ2-7,CASSNTVAWYF
NA,TRBV5-1,TRBJ2-5,CASSPRARSQETQYF
few,TRBV7-9,TRBJ2-1,CASSINNEQFF
few,TRBV11-2,TRBJ2-1,CASSFHATGVSNNEQFF
NA,TRBV3-1/TRBV3-2,TRBJ2-7,CASSRGTTPTYEQYF
few,TRBV5-6,TRBJ2-7,CASSLDALLAGADEQYF
once,TRBV27,TRBJ1-1,CASRVGFMNTEAFF
NA,TRBV24-1,TRBJ2-2,CATLAGGPSTGELFF
NA,TRBV21-1,TRBJ1-2,CASSLYGYTF
once,TRBV7-2,TRBJ2-7,CASSFEGQGAGEQYF
NA,TRBV7-2,TRBJ1-2,CASSLVAGPDYTF
NA,TRBV5-1,TRBJ1-2,CASSLSRGQNYGYTF
NA,TRBV5-1,TRBJ2-7,CASSLGLGLAGGSSYEQYF
NA,TRBV7-6,TRBJ2-2,CASSLETSGGELFF
few,TRBV20-1,TRBJ1-3,CSAKGEGLYF
NA,TRBV4-2,TRBJ1-1,CASSQEVQGLIDWNTEAFF
few,TRBV19,TRBJ2-1,CASTALAGDYNEQFF
NA,TRBV7-9,TRBJ2-3,CASSFSRPGLIDTQYF
once,TRBV29-1,TRBJ1-1,CSVQGQGMNTEAFF
NA,TRBV28,TRBJ2-2,CASSLLSTANTGELFF
NA,TRBV9,TRBJ2-1,CASSVVPGGSSYNEQFF
NA,TRBV5-4,TRBJ2-1,CASSLAQRVSGNEQFF
NA,TRBV6-1,TRBJ2-2,CASSERGPTGELFF
NA,TRBV5-1,TRBJ2-7,CASSMDRVRYEQYF
NA,TRBV19,TRBJ1-5,CASSMLWDNNQPQHF
NA,TRBV15,TRBJ1-2,CATRPRDTLSGYTF
NA,TRBV5-7,TRBJ2-7,CASHPQAGSRHYEQYF
NA,TRBV20-1,TRBJ2-7,CSATPSYEQYF
NA,TRBV5-4,TRBJ2-3,CASSLGTSGTDTQYF
NA,TRBV15,TRBJ2-3,CATSPKRGSGSDTQYF
once,TRBV30,TRBJ1-4,CAGQDSQATNEKLFF
NA,TRBV30,TRBJ2-5,CAWERVETQYF
once,TRBV6-5,TRBJ1-1,CASRSQTEAFF
NA,TRBV6-2/TRBV6-3,TRBJ1-6,CASSSAGAYSPLHF
NA,TRBV30,TRBJ1-2,CAWSVIGGGGYTF
NA,TRBV27,TRBJ1-6,CASSRQYNSPLHF
NA,TRBV24-1,TRBJ2-3,CATRDSITDTQYF
NA,TRBV5-1,TRBJ2-7,CASSLPGLGDYEQYF
NA,TRBV29-1,TRBJ2-6,CSVAVVGGGSSGANVLTF
NA,TRBV5-1,TRBJ1-4,CASSLSGDGEKLFF
NA,TRBV25-1,TRBJ1-6,CASREGAGNNSPLHF